This T cell receptor beta chain stems from a study of T cell repertoires in cytomegalovirus infection. For the study at large: TCR beta signatures that were public indicated CMV infection and matching HLA type.

Each CDR3 protein is one row after TCRdb ran MiXCR on the reads. The sample has 350,000 to 500,000 distinct CDR3 sequences, under 40% seen once. The ends lost 4 bases at V and 3 bases at J; junction bases unmatched: 7. In germline, CDR1 is SGHKS, CDR2 YYEKEE (reference sequence). The CDR3 has 15 residues. The origin of this receptor is a human donor in good health (CMV status not recorded). Some clones in this sample may be carry-over from other donors' samples. V is TRBV5-5 and J is TRBJ1-5; 7 bases are shared with TRBD1. Material: PBMCs. The CDR3 nucleotides read TGTGCCAGCAGCGTAACCGGGACAGCCAATCAGCCCCAGCATTTT. Protein: CASSVTGTANQPQHF. The variable domain in full, completed from reference TRBV5-5 and TRBJ1-5, reads DAGVTQSPTHLIKTRGQQVTLRCSPISGHKSVSWYQQVLGQGPQFIFQYYEKEERGRGNFPDRFSARQFPNYSSELNVNALLLGDSALYLCASSVTGTANQPQHFGDGTRLSIL.